The 22 T cell receptor beta chains listed next were all sequenced from one sample in a study of CD8 T cells in ankylosing spondylitis. Each CDR3 protein gets one entry after TCRdb re-called the 5' RACE reads with MiXCR. The sample lists about 150,000 distinct CDR3 sequences; about 32% were seen once. Sequenced: synovial fluid, either unsorted or a sorted T cell fraction (not recorded which). The receptors were sampled from a male donor with ankylosing spondylitis.

This clonotype has a handful of counts. The chain combines TRBV12-3 or TRBV12-4 with TRBJ2-2; TRBD2 aligns across 11 bases. The CDR3 loop spans 16 amino acids. Trimming cost V 6 bases and J 4 bases; bases outside gene matches: 7. CDR3 loop: CASRPIAGGLTGELFF. Here the CDR3 DNA reads TGTGCCAGCAGGCCTATAGCGGGGGGGCTCACCGGGGAGCTGTTTTTT.

The chain uses TRBV24-1 and TRBJ2-1; either TRBD1 or TRBD2 may fit D (5 bases each). The CDR3 is made up of 17 amino acids. Germline values: CDR1 KGHDR, CDR2 SFDVKD. Trimming cost V 3 bases and J 9 bases, with 23 bases left between them. CDR3 bases: TGTGCCACCAGTGATGCAGGACACTCCGGGATCGGCGGTGAGCAGTTCTTC. Translated, it gives CATSDAGHSGIGGEQFF.

In this sample, this clonotype turned up a few times. V is TRBV7-9 and J is TRBJ1-2, with TRBD1 matching over 10 bases. This CDR3 is built from 15 residues. Trimming cost V 5 bases and J 7 bases; bases outside gene matches: 10. CDR1 is SEHNR and CDR2 is FQNEAQ in the germline V gene (reference sequence). This CDR3 is CASSIGQGEISGYTF. In DNA, the CDR3 is TGTGCCAGCAGCATCGGACAGGGGGAGATAAGTGGCTACACCTTC.

The chain carries TRBV11-3 and TRBJ2-7; D is ambiguous. Germline CDR1 SGHNT, CDR2 YENEEA. CDR3 size: 13 residues. Trimming took 7 bases from V and 1 from J, leaving 11 bases between them. The CDR3 sequence: CASNRADSYEQYF. The CDR3 DNA is TGTGCCAGCAACCGGGCCGATTCCTACGAGCAGTACTTC. Variable domain in full (rest from reference TRBV11-3 and TRBJ2-7): EAGVVQSPRYKIIEKKQPVAFWCNPISGHNTLYWYLQNLGQGPELLIRYENEEAVDDSQLPKDRFSAERLKGVDSTLKIQPAELGDSAVYLCASNRADSYEQYFGPGTRLTVT.

V is TRBV29-1 and J is TRBJ1-4, with D maybe TRBD1 (5 bases). This CDR3 spans 14 amino acids. Germline lookup yields CDR1 SQVTM and CDR2 ANQGSEA. Trimming removed 6 bases at V and 1 base at J, with 12 bases between. CDR3: CSVGGEQTNEKLFF. In DNA form, the CDR3 reads TGCAGCGTGGGGGGGGAGCAAACTAATGAAAAACTGTTTTTT.

Ten or more counts support this clonotype. The V call is TRBV6-5, the J call TRBJ2-1, with 9 bases matching TRBD1. Germline V gene lookup returns CDR1 MNHEY and CDR2 SVGAGI. The CDR3 totals 16 residues. Trimming cost V 0 bases and J 3 bases; bases outside gene matches: 3. CDR3 protein: CASSYSGQGIYNEQFF. DNA for the CDR3: TGTGCCAGCAGTTACTCAGGACAGGGGATCTACAATGAGCAGTTCTTC.

The chain combines TRBV6-6 with TRBJ2-5; TRBD1 is a possible D gene (5 bases). Germline V gene sequence: CDR1 MNHNY, CDR2 SVGAGI (reference sequence). V was shortened by 6 bases and J by 4 bases, with 9 bases between the two germline ends. The CDR3 has 12 residues. CDR3 protein: CASRDIGETQYF. Here the CDR3 DNA reads TGTGCCAGCAGGGACATAGGAGAGACCCAGTACTTC.

The rearrangement joins TRBV19 to TRBJ2-7; D is perhaps TRBD1 or TRBD2 (7 bases each). This CDR3 has 16 residues. Trimming removed 4 bases from V and 3 bases from J, with 19 bases in between. Germline V lookup: CDR1 LNHDA, CDR2 SQIVND (reference sequence). The CDR3 here is CASSTTQGGLLYEQYF. Written as DNA, the CDR3 is TGTGCCAGTAGTACCACTCAGGGGGGGTTACTCTACGAGCAGTACTTC.

The chain is built from TRBV12-3 or TRBV12-4 and TRBJ1-6; tentatively, D is TRBD1 (6 bases). The CDR3 has 14 residues. Trimming took 6 bases from V and 9 from J, leaving 15 bases between them. CDR3 DNA sequence: TGTGCCAGCAGCTCCCCCGGGGGCAGTTCACCCCTCCACTTT. Its protein is CASSSPGGSSPLHF.

The sample holds many counts of this clonotype. CDR3 sequence: CASSYGAGGDTQYF. CDR3 bases: TGTGCCAGCAGTTACGGGGCCGGAGGGGATACGCAGTATTTT. The chain links TRBV6-2 or TRBV6-3 to TRBJ2-3, with D possibly matching TRBD2 (6 bases). V gave up 2 bases and J gave up 6 bases, with 12 bases separating them. Germline CDR1 reads MNHEY; CDR2 reads SVGEGT. The CDR3 consists of 14 residues.

The chain combines TRBV5-5 with TRBJ2-2; 7 nucleotides agree with TRBD1. CDR3 length: 16 amino acids. Germline assignment: CDR1 SGHKS and CDR2 YYEKEE (reference sequence). J lost 8 bases, V lost 1 base, and 11 bases had no gene match. CDR3 sequence reads: CASSLLGQANGGELFF. CDR3 nucleotides: TGTGCCAGCAGCTTGCTCGGACAGGCGAATGGAGGGGAGCTGTTTTTT.

The table lists this clonotype with a few counts. This chain joins TRBV6-1 and TRBJ1-6, with D maybe TRBD1 (5 bases). Per germline, CDR1 MNHNS and CDR2 SASEGT. The CDR3 extends over 15 amino acids. Trimming took 1 base from V and 5 from J, leaving 9 bases between them. CDR3 bases: TGTGCCAGCAGTGAAGGGGGACGGAATAATTCACCCCTCCACTTT. Amino acids: CASSEGGRNNSPLHF.

This CDR3 is CASTSGLQPQHF. The CDR3 nucleotides read TGTGCCAGCACCAGCGGGCTCCAGCCCCAGCATTTT. V and J are TRBV28 and TRBJ1-5; no reliable D call. V was clipped by 7 bases and J by 7 bases, with 11 bases between them. This CDR3 is built from 12 residues. The V gene's germline CDR1 is MDHEN and CDR2 SYDVKM.

The chain links TRBV7-9 to TRBJ2-7; 9 nucleotides match TRBD1. The CDR3 contains 15 residues. Germline-derived CDR1 and CDR2 are SEHNR and FQNEAQ (reference sequence). Trimming took 3 bases from V and 7 from J; bases not matched to a gene: 10. CDR3 DNA: TGTGCCAGCAGCTTGAGCCGGGACAGGGTGTGGGAGCAGTACTTC. It yields the protein CASSLSRDRVWEQYF.

The chain recombines TRBV11-2 with TRBJ2-3, with TRBD2 matching 9 bases. The CDR3 totals 14 residues. V lost 11 bases and J lost 5; bases outside the gene matches: 11. Germline V gene lookup returns CDR1 SGHAT and CDR2 FQNNGV. The CDR3 DNA sequence: TGTGCCTCGTCGGCGGGGGGGCCGGGAGATACGCAGTATTTT. Translating it yields CASSAGGPGDTQYF.

The V call is TRBV15, the J call TRBJ2-3, with TRBD2 matching 9 bases. CDR1 is LNHNV, CDR2 YYDKDF, per germline (reference sequence). CDR3 size: 16 residues. Trimming at V came to 1 base and at J to 5 bases, leaving 7 bases not matched to a gene. The CDR3: CATSRVGGGGGDTQYF. The CDR3 DNA sequence: TGTGCCACCAGCAGAGTGGGCGGGGGGGGAGGAGATACGCAGTATTTT. The whole variable domain, filled in from reference TRBV15 and TRBJ2-3, reads DAMVIQNPRYQVTQFGKPVTLSCSQTLNHNVMYWYQQKSSQAPKLLFHYYDKDFNNEADTPDNFQSRRPNTSFCFLDIRSPGLGDTAMYLCATSRVGGGGGDTQYFGPGTRLTVL.

The chain employs TRBV10-3 and TRBJ1-1, with TRBD1 matching 10 bases. The CDR3 has 15 residues. The V segment lost 6 bases and the J segment 3 bases; nucleotides outside the gene matches: 7. CDR1 ENHRY and CDR2 SYGVKD come from the germline V gene. For the CDR3, the DNA is TGTGCCATCAGGGGGACAGGGGTGGGAGACACTGAAGCTTTCTTT. Protein: CAIRGTGVGDTEAFF.

V gene TRBV24-1 combines with J gene TRBJ2-5, with 8 bases lining up with TRBD2. The CDR3 length is 15 residues. V shed 6 bases, J shed 1 base, and the junction held 6 bases outside the gene matches. CDR1 is KGHDR and CDR2 is SFDVKD in the germline V gene. The CDR3 coding sequence is TGTGCCACCAGTTTTACGCGGGGGGCCCAAGAGACCCAGTACTTC. It encodes CATSFTRGAQETQYF.

The chain uses TRBV12-3 or TRBV12-4 and TRBJ2-1; D perhaps matches TRBD1 (5 bases). The CDR3 spans 15 residues. Trimming stripped 5 bases from V and 0 bases from J, with 11 bases between. The CDR3 here is CASSPAGYSYNEQFF. The CDR3, as DNA: TGTGCCAGCAGTCCCGCAGGGTACTCCTACAATGAGCAGTTCTTC.

The V call is TRBV29-1, the J call TRBJ2-3, with no clear D. V lost 7 bases to trimming and J lost 10 bases, with 15 bases between them. Per the germline V gene, CDR1 is SQVTM and CDR2 is ANQGSEA. The CDR3 contains 11 residues. CDR3 residues: CSAYRDAAQYF. Written as DNA, the CDR3 is TGCAGCGCCTATCGCGATGCTGCGCAGTATTTT.

This clonotype was observed a few times. The rearrangement joins TRBV2 to TRBJ2-7, with D possibly called TRBD1 or TRBD2 (6 bases each). Germline CDR1 and CDR2: SNHLY and FYNNEI. Trimming shortened V by 7 bases and J by 2 bases, and 15 bases separated the two germline ends. The length of the CDR3 is 14 residues. The CDR3 DNA sequence: TGTGCCAGCACGTTGCGGGACAACCCCTACGAGCAGTACTTC. It yields the protein CASTLRDNPYEQYF. Full variable domain (missing parts from reference TRBV2 and TRBJ2-7): EPEVTQTPSHQVTQMGQEVILRCVPISNHLYFYWYRQILGQKVEFLVSFYNNEISEKSEIFDDQFSVERPDGSNFTLKIRSTKLEDSAMYFCASTLRDNPYEQYFGPGTRLTVT.

In its sample, this clonotype is medium-sized. This chain uses TRBV12-3 or TRBV12-4 with TRBJ1-5, with D uncertain. The CDR3 sequence is 16 residues long. V was cut by 2 bases and J by 6 bases, with 17 bases left in between. The CDR3 is CASSLSGAEPRQPQHF. CDR3 nucleotide sequence: TGTGCCAGCAGTTTATCGGGTGCCGAACCCCGTCAGCCCCAGCATTTT.